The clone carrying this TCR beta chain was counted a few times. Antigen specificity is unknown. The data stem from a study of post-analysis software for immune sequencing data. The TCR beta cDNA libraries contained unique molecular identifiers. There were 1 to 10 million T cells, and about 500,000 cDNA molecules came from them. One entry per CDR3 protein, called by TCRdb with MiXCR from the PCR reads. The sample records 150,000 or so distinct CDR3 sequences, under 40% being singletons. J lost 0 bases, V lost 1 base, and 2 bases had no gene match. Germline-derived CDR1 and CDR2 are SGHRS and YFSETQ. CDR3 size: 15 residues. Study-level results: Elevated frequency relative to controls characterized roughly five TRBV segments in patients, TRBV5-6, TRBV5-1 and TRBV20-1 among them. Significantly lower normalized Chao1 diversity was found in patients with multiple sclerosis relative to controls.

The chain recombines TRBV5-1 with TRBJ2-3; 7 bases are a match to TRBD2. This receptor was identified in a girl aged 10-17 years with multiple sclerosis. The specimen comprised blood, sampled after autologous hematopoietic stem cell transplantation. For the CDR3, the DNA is TGCGCCAGCAGCTTGCGTAGCGGGAGCACAGATACGCAGTATTTT. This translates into CASSLRSGSTDTQYF.